The 11 T cell receptor beta chains below all came from one sample that was sequenced in a study of T cells expressing NK-cell markers (dated by TCRdb to the early 2020s). The method was 5' RACE. Sequencing took place on an Illumina HiSeq 2000. After the reads were reprocessed by TCRdb, one entry was made per CDR3 protein sequence, with no DNA. The sample has about 460,000 distinct CDR3 sequences on record. Of the sample, 1.4% to 1.5% is held by the ten largest clones. The sequenced sample was blood T cells: a sorted CD56 or NKG2C T cell subset, CD4+ or CD8+ T cells, or bulk PBMC T cells (not recorded which). The receptors were gathered from a woman aged 50 to 65 in good health. Donor details come from another sample of the same person, matched by shared clones.

The chain carries TRBV2 and TRBJ2-5; the D call from TCRdb, TRBD2, cannot be confirmed without DNA. CDR1 SNHLY and CDR2 FYNNEI come from the germline V gene. The CDR3 extends over 16 amino acids. The CDR3 spells CASRSGASGRGETQYF.

V is TRBV10-3 and J is TRBJ2-7; the TRBD1 assignment by TCRdb is unverifiable without DNA. Germline V lookup: CDR1 ENHRY, CDR2 SYGVKD. The CDR3 covers 17 residues. CDR3 amino acids: CATGLDRVGSFSYEQYF.

The CDR3 protein is CSADGDTYEQYF. The chain employs TRBV20-1 and TRBJ2-7; TCRdb gives TRBD1 as the D gene, but with no DNA this cannot be confirmed. This CDR3 comprises 12 residues. CDR1 and CDR2 (germline): DFQATT, SNEGSKA (reference sequence).

V is TRBV24-1 and J is TRBJ2-1; there is no DNA to check the TCRdb D call of TRBD2. Germline assignment: CDR1 KGHDR and CDR2 SFDVKD. CDR3 length equals 17 residues. The CDR3 protein is CATSEPKAGIGGDEQFF.

The V gene is TRBV11-2, the J gene TRBJ2-1; TCRdb proposes TRBD1, but this gene call is untestable without DNA. The germline gives CDR1 SGHAT, CDR2 FQNNGV. The CDR3 sequence is 15 residues long. The CDR3 loop reads CASSSNPGPYNEQFF.

The chain uses TRBV12-3 or TRBV12-4 and TRBJ2-4. There are 14 residues in the CDR3. The CDR3: CASSYSARENIQYF.

V is TRBV12-3 or TRBV12-4 and J is TRBJ1-3; no DNA is available, so the TRBD1 call from TCRdb remains unchecked. The CDR3 has 17 residues. CDR3 sequence: CASSLALHDRGGNTIYF.

The rearrangement joins TRBV20-1 to TRBJ2-5; TCRdb names TRBD1, which stays unverified in the absence of DNA. CDR1 is DFQATT and CDR2 is SNEGSKA in the germline V gene (reference sequence). The length of the CDR3 is 12 residues. CDR3 loop: CSASPGQGHQYF.

V gene TRBV10-3 combines with J gene TRBJ2-2; TCRdb lists TRBD1, though no DNA is available to test this call. Looked up from germline, CDR1 is ENHRY and CDR2 is SYGVKD. The CDR3 runs to 16 residues. This CDR3 reads CAISKLQGRGTGELFF.

The chain couples TRBV9 to TRBJ2-3; TCRdb lists TRBD1, though no DNA is available to test this call. Germline V gene sequence: CDR1 SGDLS, CDR2 YYNGEE. This CDR3 is 14 amino acids long. This chain's CDR3 is CASSPGTTTDTQYF. Drawing the rest from reference TRBV9 and TRBJ2-3, the complete variable domain is DSGVTQTPKHLITATGQRVTLRCSPRSGDLSVYWYQQSLDQGLQFLIQYYNGEERAKGNILERFSAQQFPDLHSELNLSSLELGDSALYFCASSPGTTTDTQYFGPGTRLTVL.

The V call is TRBV20-1, the J call TRBJ2-7; the TRBD2 assignment by TCRdb is unverifiable without DNA. This CDR3 is 17 amino acids long. CDR1 is DFQATT and CDR2 is SNEGSKA in the germline V gene (reference sequence). The CDR3 spells CSARGGLAGGHPYEQYF.